Below are 15 T cell receptor beta chains sequenced from a single sample in a study of human T cells and chemical hapten exposure. TCRdb itself ran the RACE reads through MiXCR, one entry per CDR3 protein. The sample carries about 43,000 distinct CDR3 sequences, 3.3% recorded once. Stated time point: patch test 2, 6 weeks after DPC sensitization. The treatment is: therapeutic diphenylcyclopropenone sensitization with weekly scalp DPC. Sequenced material: whole blood, taken in connection with sensitization to the hapten diphenylcyclopropenone (DPC). The receptors were gathered from a man aged 35 to 55 with alopecia areata. Some clones in this sample may be carry-over from other donors' samples.

This clonotype was observed a handful of times. The gene calls are TRBV5-6 and TRBJ1-1; no reliable D call. Trimming removed 0 bases at V and 0 bases at J, with 9 bases between. This CDR3 is built from 15 residues. CDR1 and CDR2 from the germline V gene are SGHDT and YYEEEE. The CDR3 coding sequence is TGTGCCAGCAGCTTGGTCGTGGGTCTGAACACTGAAGCTTTCTTT. It specifies CASSLVVGLNTEAFF.

This clonotype was seen repeatedly, ten times or more. This sequence joins TRBV4-3 and TRBJ2-4; D is unclear. The CDR3 covers 16 residues. CDR1 is LGHNA and CDR2 is YSLEER in the germline V gene. V shed 0 bases and J shed 0 bases, with 9 bases lying between them. CDR3 DNA: TGCGCCAGCAGCCAAGATTTGGGTCTAGCCAAAAACATTCAGTACTTC. It is translated as CASSQDLGLAKNIQYF.

There are many counts of this clonotype. The V call is TRBV6-2 or TRBV6-3, the J call TRBJ1-6, with a weak D call TRBD1 (5 bases). CDR3 length: 14 residues. Germline CDR1 and CDR2: MNHEY and SVGEGT. The V and J ends lost 8 bases and 10 bases respectively, with 18 bases between them. CDR3 DNA sequence: TGTGCCAGCTCTTCCGGGACTGGAGGGTCACCCCTCCACTTT. Amino acid sequence: CASSSGTGGSPLHF.

This clonotype was counted many times. V usage is TRBV29-1 and J usage is TRBJ2-7; 11 bases align to TRBD2. The length of the CDR3 is 15 residues. Per the germline V gene, CDR1 is SQVTM and CDR2 is ANQGSEA. The V segment lost 8 bases and the J segment 4 bases; nucleotides outside the gene matches: 13. The CDR3 is CSILKLSGRDYEQYF. The CDR3 region has the DNA TGCAGCATCCTCAAACTTAGCGGGAGGGATTACGAGCAGTACTTC.

This clonotype was seen at least ten times. V usage is TRBV20-1 and J usage is TRBJ1-6; D remains ambiguous. CDR1 DFQATT and CDR2 SNEGSKA come from the germline V gene (reference sequence). Trimming left V 3 bases short and J 7 bases short, with 13 bases between. The CDR3 loop spans 14 amino acids. The DNA of the CDR3 is TGCAGTGCTAGTTTTGGGTTTCCAAATTCACCCCTCCACTTT. Translated, it gives CSASFGFPNSPLHF.

DNA of the CDR3: TGTGCCAGCTCACCGACAGGGGTTAATGAAAAACTGTTTTTT. It translates to CASSPTGVNEKLFF. The V gene is TRBV18, the J gene TRBJ1-4, with 8 bases aligning to TRBD1. V lost 3 bases to trimming and J lost 4 bases; unmatched junction nucleotides: 1. The CDR3 totals 14 residues. In germline, CDR1 is KGHSH, CDR2 LQKENI.

There are many counts of this clonotype. This chain joins TRBV19 and TRBJ2-2; 11 positions match TRBD1. V gave up 10 bases and J gave up 6 bases; unmatched junction bases: 4. Germline V gene sequence: CDR1 LNHDA, CDR2 SQIVND (reference sequence). This CDR3 is 13 amino acids long. CDR3: CATRTGGAGELFF. As DNA, the CDR3 is TGTGCCACCAGGACAGGGGGCGCCGGGGAGCTGTTTTTT.

This clonotype occurred many times. This rearrangement joins TRBV20-1 to TRBJ2-3; D not certain. V lost 2 bases and J lost 3, with 6 bases in between. Germline V gene lookup returns CDR1 DFQATT and CDR2 SNEGSKA (reference sequence). The CDR3 totals 12 residues. The CDR3 coding sequence is TGCAGTGCTAGATTAAATACAGATACGCAGTATTTT. Protein sequence: CSARLNTDTQYF.

The sample holds many counts of this clonotype. This chain uses TRBV6-5 with TRBJ2-5, with TRBD2 identical over 11 bases. The CDR3 is made up of 18 amino acids. From germline, CDR1 is MNHEY and CDR2 SVGAGI. Losses at the gene ends were 6 bases for V and 2 bases for J; bases not matched to a gene: 14. Here the CDR3 reads CASSQGQGRTSGQETQYF. CDR3 bases: TGTGCCAGCAGCCAGGGACAGGGACGGACTAGCGGGCAAGAGACCCAGTACTTC.

The CDR3 coding sequence is TGCAGCGTTGTCGAAGGGCACACTGAAGCTTTCTTT. Translation: CSVVEGHTEAFF. V gene TRBV29-1 combines with J gene TRBJ1-1; D unresolved. This CDR3 has 12 amino acids. Between the trimmed V and J ends, which lost 4 bases and 3 bases, there was a span of 9 bases. Germline V CDR1 and CDR2: SQVTM, ANQGSEA.

This clonotype came up many times. The chain is built from TRBV28 and TRBJ2-7, with 12 bases matching TRBD2. CDR1 and CDR2 from the germline V gene are MDHEN and SYDVKM. The CDR3 covers 16 residues. V dropped 6 bases and J dropped 6; count of bases not matched to a gene: 12. CDR3 sequence reads: CASSSARLAGEGEQYF. CDR3 DNA: TGTGCCAGCAGCTCCGCGAGACTAGCGGGAGAAGGCGAGCAGTACTTC. Drawing the rest from reference TRBV28 and TRBJ2-7, the complete variable domain is DVKVTQSSRYLVKRTGEKVFLECVQDMDHENMFWYRQDPGLGLRLIYFSYDVKMKEKGDIPEGYSVSREKKERFSLILESASTNQTSMYLCASSSARLAGEGEQYFGPGTRLTVT.

In this sample, this clonotype turned up many times. This chain joins TRBV28 and TRBJ2-3; 11 nucleotides align to TRBD2. Germline trimming cut 2 bases from V and 3 bases from J; bases unmatched to any gene: 4. The germline V gene encodes CDR1 MDHEN and CDR2 SYDVKM. The CDR3 is made up of 16 amino acids. This CDR3 reads CASSLLAGGGTDTQYF. The CDR3 DNA follows: TGTGCCAGCAGTTTACTAGCGGGAGGAGGAACAGATACGCAGTATTTT.

At least ten counts were recorded for this clonotype. The chain combines TRBV7-9 with TRBJ1-2; D is ambiguous. Between the trimmed V and J ends, which lost 5 bases and 6 bases, there was a span of 13 bases. This CDR3 has 13 amino acids. Germline CDR1 is SEHNR and CDR2 is FQNEAQ (reference sequence). The CDR3 nucleotides read TGTGCCAGCAGCGGACGGACGCACCATGGCTACACCTTC. Protein: CASSGRTHHGYTF.

The sample holds many counts of this clonotype. This chain connects TRBV4-3 to TRBJ2-7, with D perhaps assigned TRBD1 or TRBD2 (6 bases each). There are 14 residues in the CDR3. V lost 4 bases, J lost 2 bases, and 12 bases lay in between. The V gene's germline CDR1 is LGHNA and CDR2 YSLEER. CDR3 in DNA: TGCGCCAGCAGCCCGGAGGGGGTCGCCTACGAGCAGTACTTC. Translated: CASSPEGVAYEQYF.

In this sample, this clonotype turned up many times. This chain links TRBV4-2 with TRBJ1-1; a possible D gene is TRBD1 (5 bases). The CDR3 is made up of 16 amino acids. Germline lookup yields CDR1 LGHNA and CDR2 YNFKEQ. V lost 1 base and J 2 bases, leaving 14 bases between the germline ends. The CDR3 spells CASSQVSQAINTEAFF. Written as DNA, the CDR3 is TGTGCCAGCAGCCAAGTTTCACAGGCGATAAACACTGAAGCTTTCTTT.